This TCR beta chain was recovered during a study of regulatory T cells in long-lasting Graves disease. The time point denotes: persistent/refractory GD, antithyroid drugs over 5 years with positive TRAb. RNA isolated from PBMCs was used to make the TCR library. Combining iRepertoire HTBI primers with Arm-PCR of CDR3 regions, the authors built TCR beta libraries. TCRdb re-derived calls from the multiplex PCR reads in MiXCR, one entry per CDR3 protein. The data contain 400,000 to 500,000 distinct CDR3 sequences, around a fifth of them singletons. Unmatched junction bases numbered 8, after V lost 8 bases and J lost 5 bases. The CDR3 has 14 amino acids. CDR1 is MDHEN, CDR2 SYDVKM, per germline.

The receptor was derived from a female donor with Graves disease. The gene calls are TRBV28 and TRBJ2-7; 11 bases are shared with TRBD2. Sequencing used peripheral blood mononuclear cells (PBMCs), obtained when the disease was refractory, from a patient treated with antithyroid drugs. The CDR3 nucleotides read TGTGCCAGCTCACTAGCGGGAGCAACGAACGAGCAGTACTTC. It codes for CASSLAGATNEQYF.